This T cell receptor beta chain was obtained from a study of T cell responses to AZD1222 COVID-19 vaccine. Study results and limitations: The number of AZD1222 recipients seropositive at baseline was only six.

V shed 1 base, J shed 1 base, and the junction held 12 bases outside the gene matches. The CDR3 has 18 residues. Germline CDR1 is SGHRS and CDR2 is YFSETQ. Some clones are missing from TCRdb's copy, which holds only in-frame ones; the method was immunoSEQ multiplex PCR. In the table there are about 130,000 clones, 93% of which are singletons. Remarks on this clone: Its antigen is unknown.

The chain has TRBV5-1 and TRBJ1-2, with 8 bases fitting TRBD1. The sample consisted of peripheral blood, taken on day 0 of AZD1222 vaccination. The TCR sequence derives from an adult in good health. In nucleotides, the CDR3 is TGCGCCAGCAGCTTGACCCAGTTCCGGGACAGGCTTAACTATGGCTACACCTTC. Residues: CASSLTQFRDRLNYGYTF. The full variable domain, in which reference TRBV5-1 and TRBJ1-2 provide the parts outside the CDR3, is KAGVTQTPRYLIKTRGQQVTLSCSPISGHRSVSWYQQTPGQGLQFLFEYFSETQRNKGNFPGRFSGRQFSNSRSEMNVSTLELGDSALYLCASSLTQFRDRLNYGYTFGSGTRLTVV.